This T cell receptor beta chain was recorded in a study of shared clonotypes between healthy human individuals. Selected positively for CCR7 and CD45RO-negative, naive CD8 cells excluded terminally differentiated effector memory CD45RA+ cells. TCRdb's table, derived via immunoSEQ multiplex PCR, lists solely in-frame clones and lacks some. The sample yields millions of clones, about 93% seen once. V gave up 0 bases and J gave up 2 bases, with 9 bases separating them. CDR3 length: 14 amino acids. The germline gives CDR1 SGDLS, CDR2 YYNGEE. Remarks on this clone: This CDR3 is also generated by other DNA sequences in the sample.

Sequencing was done on a sample of naive CD8+ T cells from PBMCs. The chain combines TRBV9 with TRBJ2-7; D unclear. This receptor was identified in a man between 18 and 29 years old in good health. Some clones in this sample may be carry-over from other donors' samples. CDR3 sequence (DNA): TGTGCCAGCAGCGTAGGCGGCAGCGCCTACGAGCAGTACTTC. Its protein is CASSVGGSAYEQYF.